Listed below are T cell receptor beta chains from one sample, sequenced in a study of human versus mouse CDR3 diversity and MHC coevolution. Sequencing was performed with immunoSEQ multiplex PCR; in TCRdb, only in-frame clones are kept and a portion is missing. This sample has roughly 80,000 clones, with approximately 92% found just once. Input material: naive CD4+ T cells from blood. The source is a person between 25 and 70 years old in good health. Both conserved end residues are part of each CDR3. The D gene is left open where the match is weak. Clone size is given for some rows only: seen once, a few or many times, or a class if the clone is expanded.

>TRBV9|TRBJ2-2|TRBD2|.
CASSPGLAGPGELFF
TGTGCCAGCAGCCCGGGACTAGCGGGACCCGGGGAGCTGTTTTTT
>TRBV19|TRBJ1-1|.|.
CASSIPRGAENTEAFF
TGTGCCAGTAGTATACCTCGGGGGGCCGAGAACACTGAAGCTTTCTTT
>TRBV5-1|TRBJ2-1|.|.
CASSPEATNNEQFF
TGCGCCAGCAGCCCGGAGGCGACTAACAATGAGCAGTTCTTC
>TRBV15|TRBJ2-2|.|.
CATSREGQGRVQLFF
TGTGCCACCAGCAGAGAGGGGCAGGGTCGGGTCCAGCTGTTTTTT
>TRBV7-9|TRBJ1-5|.|.
CASSRGEGNQPQHF
TGTGCCAGCAGCCGGGGGGAGGGGAATCAGCCCCAGCATTTT
>TRBV7-3|TRBJ2-7|.|.
CASSQAAGRNDEQYF
TGTGCCAGCAGCCAAGCGGCAGGAAGAAATGACGAGCAGTACTTC
>TRBV7-2|TRBJ2-7|TRBD1|once
CASSPRTGAYEQYF
TGTGCCAGCAGCCCCCGGACAGGTGCCTACGAGCAGTACTTC
>TRBV18|TRBJ1-1|TRBD1|.
CASSPQGQGLRNTEAFF
TGTGCCAGCTCACCACAGGGACAGGGTCTAAGGAACACTGAAGCTTTCTTT
>TRBV7-2|TRBJ2-1|.|.
CASSIKRGGTNEQFF
TGTGCCAGCAGCATTAAAAGGGGGGGGACGAATGAGCAGTTCTTC
>TRBV7-8|TRBJ2-1|.|once
CASSSPWGAIYEQFF
TGTGCCAGCAGCTCTCCTTGGGGCGCGATCTATGAGCAGTTCTTC
>TRBV28|TRBJ2-3|.|.
CASSGLRTGRIDTQYF
TGTGCCAGCAGTGGGCTCCGTACAGGGAGAATCGATACGCAGTATTTT
>TRBV6-5|TRBJ1-5|TRBD1|.
CASSYSGQGSLGPQHF
TGTGCCAGCAGTTACTCCGGACAGGGGTCTTTAGGGCCCCAGCATTTT
>TRBV19|TRBJ1-1|.|few
CASVTGFTEAFF
TGTGCCAGTGTTACAGGGTTCACTGAAGCTTTCTTT
>TRBV5-1|TRBJ2-7|.|.
CASSLEGAASYEQYF
TGCGCCAGCAGCTTGGAAGGGGCGGCCTCCTACGAGCAGTACTTC
>TRBV4-2|TRBJ2-7|TRBD2|.
CASSQDVAGINEQYF
TGTGCCAGCAGCCAAGACGTAGCGGGAATCAACGAGCAGTACTTC
>TRBV19|TRBJ1-2|.|.
CASSSGSGAYGYTF
TGTGCCAGTAGTTCCGGCTCCGGAGCCTATGGCTACACCTTC
>TRBV5-1|TRBJ1-1|TRBD1|.
CASTGGGMNTEAFF
TGCGCCAGTACAGGGGGGGGGATGAACACTGAAGCTTTCTTT
>TRBV5-4|TRBJ1-3|TRBD1|.
CASSFDRVHTIYF
TGTGCCAGCAGCTTCGACAGGGTCCACACCATATATTTT
>TRBV7-2|TRBJ1-2|.|.
CASSSAGQGSYGYTF
TGTGCCAGCAGCTCCGCTGGGCAAGGGAGCTATGGCTACACCTTC
>TRBV5-4|TRBJ2-4|TRBD1|.
CASSLWAGTVNIQYF
TGTGCCAGCAGCTTGTGGGCCGGGACAGTAAACATTCAGTACTTC
>TRBV9|TRBJ2-7|TRBD2|.
CASSVGGRVHEQYF
TGTGCCAGCAGCGTAGGCGGGAGGGTACACGAGCAGTACTTC
>TRBV7-6|TRBJ2-7|TRBD1|.
CASTTGQELGEQYF
TGTGCCAGCACCACGGGACAGGAACTTGGAGAGCAGTACTTC
>TRBV30|TRBJ1-1|.|once
CAWSAHLDTEAFF
TGTGCCTGGAGTGCTCACTTGGACACTGAAGCTTTCTTT
>TRBV6-5|TRBJ2-7|TRBD2|.
CASSRLAGEQYF
TGTGCCAGCAGTAGACTAGCGGGCGAGCAGTACTTC
>TRBV11-2|TRBJ1-4|.|.
CASSLGRATNEKLFF
TGTGCCAGCAGCTTAGGCCGCGCAACTAATGAAAAACTGTTTTTT
>TRBV18|TRBJ1-6|TRBD1|.
CASSPNARDRATPLHF
TGTGCCAGCTCACCAAACGCTCGGGACAGGGCGACACCCCTCCACTTT
>TRBV30|TRBJ2-7|.|.
CAWRPRGASNEQYF
TGTGCCTGGAGACCACGGGGGGCTAGTAACGAGCAGTACTTC
>TRBV15|TRBJ1-2|.|.
CALVGGDGYTF
TGTGCCTTAGTGGGGGGGGATGGCTACACCTTC
>TRBV20-1|TRBJ2-3|.|.
CSVRPADTQYF
TGCAGTGTTAGGCCGGCAGATACGCAGTATTTT
>TRBV27|TRBJ2-7|.|.
CASRRGPDLVYEQYF
TGTGCCAGCAGACGAGGACCGGACTTAGTTTACGAGCAGTACTTC
>TRBV6-5|TRBJ1-4|.|.
CASTGVYEKLFF
TGTGCCAGCACAGGGGTTTATGAAAAACTGTTTTTT
>TRBV15|TRBJ2-3|.|.
CATSRGGGGTDTQYF
TGTGCCACCAGCAGAGGAGGGGGGGGCACAGATACGCAGTATTTT
>TRBV4-3|TRBJ2-7|.|.
CASSQDWAGNEQYF
TGCGCCAGCAGCCAAGATTGGGCAGGGAACGAGCAGTACTTC
>TRBV7-3|TRBJ1-1|.|.
CASSLSVNTEAFF
TGTGCCAGCAGCTTAAGCGTGAACACTGAAGCTTTCTTT
>TRBV7-2|TRBJ2-7|.|.
CASSSQQGYEQYF
TGTGCCAGCAGCTCTCAACAGGGCTACGAGCAGTACTTC
>TRBV29-1|TRBJ2-1|TRBD2|.
CSARGRLAGGNEQFF
TGCAGCGCCAGAGGGCGGCTAGCGGGAGGGAATGAGCAGTTCTTC
>TRBV4-3|TRBJ1-2|TRBD1|.
CASSLDRASYGYTF
TGCGCCAGCAGCCTCGACAGGGCCTCGTATGGCTACACCTTC
>TRBV9|TRBJ2-5|.|.
CASSVDRVQETQYF
TGTGCCAGCAGTGTCGACAGAGTACAAGAGACCCAGTACTTC
>TRBV11-3|TRBJ1-1|.|.
CASSLNSGTEAFF
TGTGCCAGCAGCTTAAATAGCGGCACTGAAGCTTTCTTT
>TRBV28|TRBJ1-2|.|.
CASSLERYGYTF
TGTGCCAGCAGTTTAGAGAGATATGGCTACACCTTC
>TRBV6-5|TRBJ2-5|.|.
CASSPRSRETQYF
TGTGCCAGCAGCCCCCGTAGCAGAGAGACCCAGTACTTC
>TRBV5-1|TRBJ1-6|TRBD1|.
CASSSAGTGASPLHF
TGCGCCAGCAGCTCGGCCGGGACAGGGGCCTCACCCCTCCACTTT
>TRBV27|TRBJ2-4|TRBD2|.
CASSWGGVGDIQYF
TGTGCCAGCAGTTGGGGGGGGGTTGGGGACATTCAGTACTTC
>TRBV18|TRBJ1-2|.|.
CASSPFDSARDGYTF
TGTGCCAGCTCACCATTTGATTCTGCGCGCGATGGCTACACCTTC
>TRBV9|TRBJ2-2|.|.
CASSAAGAAGELFF
TGTGCCAGCAGCGCAGCAGGGGCTGCCGGGGAGCTGTTTTTT
>TRBV7-9|TRBJ2-7|.|.
CASSLYDSSYEQYF
TGTGCCAGCAGCTTGTATGACAGTTCCTACGAGCAGTACTTC
>TRBV5-1|TRBJ2-1|.|.
CASSSTSREQFF
TGCGCCAGCAGCTCGACTAGTAGGGAGCAGTTCTTC
>TRBV18|TRBJ1-3|.|few
CASSPLGRSGNTIYF
TGTGCCAGCTCACCCCTAGGCCGCTCTGGAAACACCATATATTTT
>TRBV19|TRBJ2-5|.|.
CASSISSGYQETQYF
TGTGCCAGTAGTATCTCAAGCGGGTACCAAGAGACCCAGTACTTC
>TRBV6-5|TRBJ2-1|.|.
CASSYRRVSYNEQFF
TGTGCCAGCAGTTACCGGCGGGTCTCCTACAATGAGCAGTTCTTC
>TRBV2|TRBJ2-7|.|.
CASSVRRGSVEQYF
TGTGCCAGCAGTGTTAGAAGGGGGAGCGTCGAGCAGTACTTC
>TRBV11-2|TRBJ2-7|.|.
CASSLNGPDEQYF
TGTGCCAGCAGCTTAAACGGTCCCGACGAGCAGTACTTC